The 28 T cell receptor beta chains in this list originate from one sample, sequenced in a study of T cell responses to AZD1222 COVID-19 vaccine. Produced via immunoSEQ multiplex PCR; TCRdb's table is partial and in-frame only. The sample holds 95,000 to 150,000 clones, roughly 90% seen once. Sequences were derived from peripheral blood, sampled on day 0 of AZD1222 vaccination. The receptors derive from an adult in good health.

The genes are TRBV5-4 and TRBJ1-4; 11 positions agree with TRBD1. The germline V gene encodes CDR1 SGHNT and CDR2 YYREEE (reference sequence). The CDR3 is 17 amino acids. The V segment lost 3 bases and the J segment 1 base; nucleotides outside the gene matches: 5. This CDR3 is CASSSDRGQGTNEKLFF. The CDR3, as DNA: TGTGCCAGCAGCTCGGACAGGGGGCAAGGAACTAATGAAAAACTGTTTTTT.

V and J are TRBV24-1 and TRBJ2-1; weak D call: TRBD1 (5 bases). This CDR3 has 16 residues. CDR1 is KGHDR, CDR2 SFDVKD, per germline. V was clipped by 3 bases and J by 4 bases, with 15 bases between them. The CDR3 nucleotides read TGTGCCACCAGTGATCCAGGGAAGGTAACATACAATGAGCAGTTCTTC. As protein: CATSDPGKVTYNEQFF.

The chain has TRBV2 and TRBJ1-6; D not resolved. This CDR3 has 13 amino acids. Germline CDR1 and CDR2: SNHLY and FYNNEI. The germline V and J ends were trimmed by 7 bases and 10 bases, with 14 bases remaining between them. The CDR3 region has the DNA TGTGCCAGCAAGTCAGAGAAGGTGTCACCCCTCCACTTT. This translates into CASKSEKVSPLHF.

V is TRBV4-1 and J is TRBJ1-3; D is unresolved. The CDR3 is 16 amino acids. Trimming removed 1 base from V and 0 bases from J, with 10 bases in between. The V gene's germline CDR1 is MGHRA and CDR2 YSYEKL. The CDR3 bases are TGCGCCAGCAGCCAAGCTCGAGGCTTCTCTGGAAACACCATATATTTT. It codes for CASSQARGFSGNTIYF.

The chain uses TRBV4-3 and TRBJ1-2; no definite D call. The CDR3 has 15 amino acids. Germline-derived CDR1 and CDR2 are LGHNA and YSLEER. Trimming took 0 bases from V and 5 from J, leaving 13 bases between them. In DNA, the CDR3 is TGCGCCAGCAGCCAAGATGTAGGGCCCGCATATGGCTACACCTTC. Translation: CASSQDVGPAYGYTF.

The chain uses TRBV5-6 and TRBJ2-3, with TRBD2 as a possible D gene (7 bases). Germline V gives CDR1 SGHDT, CDR2 YYEEEE. The CDR3 extends over 15 amino acids. V was trimmed by 0 bases and J by 1 base, leaving 9 bases between them. This CDR3 is CASSLEGGGTDTQYF. The CDR3 DNA follows: TGTGCCAGCAGCTTGGAGGGGGGGGGCACAGATACGCAGTATTTT.

The chain has TRBV7-2 and TRBJ1-5; D gene uncertain. V was cut by 5 bases and J by 4 bases, with 21 bases left in between. Germline-derived CDR1 and CDR2 are SGHTA and FQGNSA. CDR3 length: 17 amino acids. This CDR3 reads CASSLEVMGTGNQPQHF. The CDR3 DNA sequence: TGTGCCAGCAGCCTAGAGGTTATGGGAACTGGGAATCAGCCCCAGCATTTT.

V usage is TRBV10-1 and J usage is TRBJ2-7; 8 bases line up with TRBD1. The CDR3 totals 13 residues. Germline lookup yields CDR1 WNHNN and CDR2 SYGVQD (reference sequence). The V segment lost 4 bases and the J segment 5 bases; nucleotides outside the gene matches: 4. The CDR3 sequence is CASSGPGGHEQYF. CDR3 in DNA: TGCGCCAGCAGTGGGCCAGGGGGCCACGAGCAGTACTTC.

The J gene is TRBJ1-5, the V gene TRBV27; D gene ambiguous. The CDR3 spans 16 residues. The V gene's germline CDR1 is MNHEY and CDR2 SMNVEV (reference sequence). V was shortened by 8 bases and J by 0 bases, with 17 bases between the two germline ends. The CDR3 DNA sequence: TGTGCCAGCGCACCAGCGTTCTTTGATAGCAATCAGCCCCAGCATTTT. This codes for CASAPAFFDSNQPQHF.

In nucleotides, the CDR3 is TGTGCCAGCAGCACTTTCAAGGGGGGTGGACCGACTCCGGAGACCCAGTACTTC. Its translation is CASSTFKGGGPTPETQYF. V usage is TRBV21-1 and J usage is TRBJ2-5. TRBV21-1 is shown as a pseudogene. The CDR3 totals 18 residues.

Only one count was recorded for this clone. V and J are TRBV18 and TRBJ1-1, with a possible D match to TRBD1 (6 bases). There are 14 residues in the CDR3. Germline V CDR1 and CDR2: KGHSH, LQKENI. Trimming stripped 5 bases from V and 4 bases from J, with 14 bases between. As DNA, the CDR3 is TGTGCCAGCTCAACGGACAGTGGGGGCACTGAAGCTTTCTTT. It translates to CASSTDSGGTEAFF.

The chain combines TRBV6-6 with TRBJ2-7; D perhaps matches TRBD2 (6 bases). The CDR3 length is 12 residues. V was trimmed by 7 bases and J by 4 bases, leaving 11 bases between them. Germline values: CDR1 MNHNY, CDR2 SVGAGI (reference sequence). CDR3 loop: CASKGTGYEQYF. CDR3 coding DNA: TGTGCCAGCAAGGGGACTGGTTACGAGCAGTACTTC.

The rearrangement links TRBV3-1 (or the pseudogene TRBV3-2) to TRBJ1-1, with D perhaps TRBD1 (6 bases). Trimming took off 0 bases at V and 13 bases at J, with 12 bases between the two ends. The CDR3 sequence is 12 residues long. CDR1 and CDR2 from the germline V gene are LGHDT and YNNKEL (reference sequence). CDR3 in DNA: TGTGCCAGCAGCCAAGATCCGAGGGGGGTTTTCTTT. Protein sequence: CASSQDPRGVFF.

CDR3 coding DNA: TGTGCCAGCAGTCATGCCGGGCGTGAAGCTTTCTTT. It encodes CASSHAGREAFF. The chain is built from TRBV12-3 or TRBV12-4 and TRBJ1-1; the D is unclear. V lost 5 bases, J lost 7 bases, and 11 bases lay in between. CDR3 length equals 12 residues.

The chain is built from TRBV7-9 and TRBJ1-6; perhaps TRBD1 as D (6 bases). The V gene lost 3 bases and the J gene lost 3 bases, with 6 bases spanning the gap. Germline V CDR1 and CDR2: SEHNR, FQNEAQ (reference sequence). The CDR3 contains 14 residues. The CDR3 spells CASSLTGYNSPLHF. The CDR3 DNA reads TGTGCCAGCAGCTTGACAGGCTATAATTCACCCCTCCACTTT.

This clone was picked up one time. V gene TRBV7-9 combines with J gene TRBJ1-1; possibly TRBD1 for D (6 bases). This CDR3 spans 14 amino acids. V lost 5 bases to trimming and J lost 3 bases, with 13 bases between them. Germline CDR1 is SEHNR and CDR2 is FQNEAQ (reference sequence). CDR3 sequence reads: CASSLQGSDTEAFF. The CDR3 DNA follows: TGTGCCAGCAGCCTACAGGGATCGGACACTGAAGCTTTCTTT.

The rearrangement uses TRBV6-5 and TRBJ1-1, with D possibly matching TRBD1 (5 bases). The V end was cut by 6 bases, the J end by 0 bases, with 11 bases between. The CDR3 totals 14 residues. CDR1 MNHEY and CDR2 SVGAGI come from the germline V gene. The CDR3 loop reads CASSRDDLNTEAFF. CDR3 nucleotides: TGTGCCAGCAGCAGGGACGACCTGAACACTGAAGCTTTCTTT.

This chain connects TRBV6-6 to TRBJ1-5, with D perhaps matching TRBD1 (5 bases). Germline CDR1 reads MNHNY; CDR2 reads SVGAGI (reference sequence). The CDR3 covers 15 residues. V was cut by 5 bases and J by 1 base, with 12 bases left in between. This chain's CDR3 is CASSPTGVSNQPQHF. The CDR3 region has the DNA TGTGCCAGCAGTCCTACGGGGGTAAGCAATCAGCCCCAGCATTTT.

This clone has only a few counts. The chain uses TRBV18 and TRBJ2-7; D is tentatively TRBD1 or TRBD2 (5 bases each). The CDR3 runs 13 residues. In germline, CDR1 is KGHSH, CDR2 LQKENI. The germline V and J ends were trimmed by 1 base and 4 bases, with 8 bases remaining between them. CDR3 residues: CASSPRGAYEQYF. The CDR3 nucleotides are TGTGCCAGCTCACCACGAGGGGCGTACGAGCAGTACTTC.

The DNA of the CDR3 is TGTGCCAGCACCGCTACGCTGTACCAAGAGACCCAGTACTTC. It encodes CASTATLYQETQYF. The chain carries TRBV6-5 and TRBJ2-5; no clear D. This CDR3 has 14 residues. Germline V gene sequence: CDR1 MNHEY, CDR2 SVGAGI. V shed 7 bases and J shed 0 bases, with 12 bases lying between them.

V gene TRBV5-4 combines with J gene TRBJ2-2; D remains ambiguous. Germline CDR1 SGHNT, CDR2 YYREEE (reference sequence). The V end was cut by 4 bases, the J end by 3 bases, with 7 bases between. This CDR3 has 13 amino acids. The CDR3 spells CASSAWDTGELFF. Written as DNA, the CDR3 is TGTGCCAGCAGCGCCTGGGACACCGGGGAGCTGTTTTTT.

V is TRBV6-5 and J is TRBJ2-3, with D possibly being TRBD1 or TRBD2 (6 bases each). The V gene's germline CDR1 is MNHEY and CDR2 SVGAGI. The CDR3 runs to 13 residues. V lost 6 bases, J lost 6 bases, and 13 bases lay in between. CDR3 sequence (DNA): TGTGCCAGCAGCCCCATAGGGGGGGATACGCAGTATTTT. It translates to CASSPIGGDTQYF.

CDR3 sequence (DNA): TGTGCCAGCAGCTTAAGTACAGGGGGCTCCTACGAGCAGTACTTC. Its translation: CASSLSTGGSYEQYF. The V call is TRBV7-2, the J call TRBJ2-7, with 8 nucleotides matching TRBD1. The CDR3 consists of 15 residues. The germline V gene encodes CDR1 SGHTA and CDR2 FQGNSA. Trimming took 2 bases from V and 0 from J; bases not matched to a gene: 3.

The rearrangement uses TRBV4-3 and TRBJ1-2; D gene uncertain. Germline V lookup: CDR1 LGHNA, CDR2 YSLEER. V dropped 0 bases and J dropped 4 bases, with 6 bases sitting between them. The length of the CDR3 is 13 residues. Written as DNA, the CDR3 is TGCGCCAGCAGCCAAGAGGTGGGCTATGGCTACACCTTC. Its protein is CASSQEVGYGYTF.

The chain combines TRBV7-2 with TRBJ1-2; weak D call: TRBD1 (5 bases). V lost 8 bases, J lost 5 bases, and 15 bases lay in between. This CDR3 comprises 13 residues. Germline V gene sequence: CDR1 SGHTA, CDR2 FQGNSA. This chain's CDR3 is CASGGAPAYGYTF. DNA for the CDR3: TGTGCCAGCGGAGGGGCCCCAGCGTATGGCTACACCTTC.

Comment on this clone: Its ends do not fully match the called genes, so a read error is possible. The chain uses TRBV12-3 or TRBV12-4 and TRBJ1-2; D may be TRBD1 (5 bases). The CDR3 loop spans 13 amino acids. The CDR3 loop is CASSFAPTPGVFF. The CDR3 coding sequence is TGTGCCAGCAGTTTCGCGCCGACGCCGGGGGTCTTCTTC.

The chain combines TRBV19 with TRBJ1-2; D gene ambiguous. V was trimmed by 4 bases and J by 6 bases, leaving 12 bases between them. Germline V CDR1 and CDR2: LNHDA, SQIVND (reference sequence). This CDR3 is built from 13 residues. CDR3 DNA: TGTGCCAGTAGTAACGGCAGGAGGGATGGCTACACCTTC. Protein product: CASSNGRRDGYTF. Together with reference TRBV19 and TRBJ1-2, the CDR3 gives the full variable domain: DGGITQSPKYLFRKEGQNVTLSCEQNLNHDAMYWYRQDPGQGLRLIYYSQIVNDFQKGDIAEGYSVSREKKESFPLTVTSAQKNPTAFYLCASSNGRRDGYTFGSGTRLTVV.

V usage is TRBV24-1 and J usage is TRBJ2-1; 7 positions match TRBD2. This CDR3 contains 14 residues. V trimming: 5 bases; J trimming: 2 bases; junction bases outside the gene matches: 2. The germline V gene encodes CDR1 KGHDR and CDR2 SFDVKD. CDR3 nucleotides: TGTGCCACCAGTGGGAGCGGGACCTACAATGAGCAGTTCTTC. This codes for CATSGSGTYNEQFF.